This TCR beta chain was profiled in a study of cytomegalovirus exposure and HLA in healthy donors. The study's findings and limits: A later analysis found TCR association rates differed by HLA locus, highest for DRB1 and lowest for HLA-C. Earlier findings revealed that most TCR beta V segments proved productive either about 87% or about 30% of the time.

Vbeta (60) and Jbeta (13) primers were used in the PCR. Profiled with immunoSEQ multiplex PCR; TCRdb holds only in-frame clones, not every one. The sample carries about 160,000 clones, under 85% recorded once. The CDR3 sequence is 14 residues long. The germline V gene encodes CDR1 SEHNR and CDR2 FQNEAQ (reference sequence). Trimming removed 3 bases from V and 3 bases from J; junction bases left unmatched: 4. To note about this clone: Its matching antigen is unknown.

This chain uses TRBV7-9 with TRBJ1-2; 7 bases match TRBD1. The sequence was collected from a woman aged 25-40 years in good health and CMV-seronegative. The sample was PBMCs. DNA of the CDR3: TGTGCCAGCAGCTTTACTGGACAGGACTATGGCTACACCTTC. This sequence encodes CASSFTGQDYGYTF.